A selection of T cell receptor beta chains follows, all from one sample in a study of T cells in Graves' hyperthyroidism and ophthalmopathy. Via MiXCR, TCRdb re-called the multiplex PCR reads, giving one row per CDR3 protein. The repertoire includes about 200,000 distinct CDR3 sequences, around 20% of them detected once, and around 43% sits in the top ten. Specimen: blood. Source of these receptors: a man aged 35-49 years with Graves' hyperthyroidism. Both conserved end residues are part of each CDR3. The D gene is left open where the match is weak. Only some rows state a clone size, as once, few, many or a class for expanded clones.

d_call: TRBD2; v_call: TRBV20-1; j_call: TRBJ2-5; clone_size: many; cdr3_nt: TGCAGTGCCATGATTAGCGGGGGAGAGACCCAGTACTTC; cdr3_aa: CSAMISGGETQYF
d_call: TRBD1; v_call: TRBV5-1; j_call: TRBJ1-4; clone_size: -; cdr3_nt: TGCGCCAGCAGCTCGCAACCGGGACAGAGGGGGCTGGGGGGAAAACTGTTTTTT; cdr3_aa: CASSSQPGQRGLGGKLFF
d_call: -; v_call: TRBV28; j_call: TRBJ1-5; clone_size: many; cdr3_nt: TGTGCCAGCAGTGCAGCGGACTTTTACAATCAGCCCCAGCATTTT; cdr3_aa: CASSAADFYNQPQHF
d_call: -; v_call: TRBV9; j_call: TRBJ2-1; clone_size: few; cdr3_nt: TGTGCCAGCAGCGCAACAGGGAGGTCCTACAATGAGCAGTTCTTC; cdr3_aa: CASSATGRSYNEQFF
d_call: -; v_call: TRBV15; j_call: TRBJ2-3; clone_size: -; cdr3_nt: TGTGCCACCAGCACAGAGGGGGGTAACCGAGATACGCAGTATTTT; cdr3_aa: CATSTEGGNRDTQYF
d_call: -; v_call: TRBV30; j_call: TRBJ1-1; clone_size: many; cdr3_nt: TGTGCCTGGAGTGGAAGGGGGGGATGGAGCACTGAAGCTTTCTTT; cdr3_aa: CAWSGRGGWSTEAFF
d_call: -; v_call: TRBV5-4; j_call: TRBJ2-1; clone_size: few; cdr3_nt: TGTGCCAGCAGCCAACAACGGACATCCCTCAATGAGCAGTTCTTC; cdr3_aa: CASSQQRTSLNEQFF
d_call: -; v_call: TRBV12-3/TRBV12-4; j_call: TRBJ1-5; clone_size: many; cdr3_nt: TGTGCCAGCAGCGCAGGGGTACCGCCCCAGCATTTT; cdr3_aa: CASSAGVPPQHF
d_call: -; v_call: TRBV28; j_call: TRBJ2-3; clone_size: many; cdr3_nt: TGTGCCAGCAGTCCGAAGGGGAGCCGGAATACGCAGTATTTT; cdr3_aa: CASSPKGSRNTQYF
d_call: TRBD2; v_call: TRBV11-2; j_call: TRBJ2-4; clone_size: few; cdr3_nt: TGTGCCAGCAGCTCTTTGAAGCGGGGTCGGACGTACTTC; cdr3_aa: CASSSLKRGRTYF
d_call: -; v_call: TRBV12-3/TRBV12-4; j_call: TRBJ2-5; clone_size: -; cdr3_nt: TGTGCCAGCCGCAACCAAGAGACCCAGTACTTC; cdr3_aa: CASRNQETQYF
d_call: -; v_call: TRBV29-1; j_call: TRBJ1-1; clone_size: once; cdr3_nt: TGCAGCATCCAACAGGCAACTGAAGCTTTCTTT; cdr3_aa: CSIQQATEAFF
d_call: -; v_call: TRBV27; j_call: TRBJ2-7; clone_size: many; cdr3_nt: TGTGCCAGCAGTCCGAGGGGACCGAACTACGAGCAGTACTTC; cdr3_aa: CASSPRGPNYEQYF
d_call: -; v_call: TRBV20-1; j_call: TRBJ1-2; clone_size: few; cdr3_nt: TGCAGTGCTAGAGACCCGACTCCCTGGGTGGGGTATGGCTACACCTTC; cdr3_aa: CSARDPTPWVGYGYTF
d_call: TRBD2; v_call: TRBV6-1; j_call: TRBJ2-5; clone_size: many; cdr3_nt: TGTGCCAGCAGTGCAACCGGGACTAGCGGGGTTCTGAGGGGAGAGACCCAGTACTTC; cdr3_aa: CASSATGTSGVLRGETQYF
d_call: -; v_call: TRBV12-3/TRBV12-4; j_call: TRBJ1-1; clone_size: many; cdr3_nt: TGTGCCAGCAGTTTAAAGGGGGGGGAGGATGAAGCTTTCTTT; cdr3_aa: CASSLKGGEDEAFF
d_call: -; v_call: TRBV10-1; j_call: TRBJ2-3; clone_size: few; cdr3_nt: TGCGCCAGCAGTGAGGCAAGGGGGTCAGTAGATACGCAGTATTTT; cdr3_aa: CASSEARGSVDTQYF
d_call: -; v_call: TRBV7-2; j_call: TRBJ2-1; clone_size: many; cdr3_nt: TGTGCCAGCAGCCCATTCGCCGGTGGCGGGAACAATGAGCAGTTCTTC; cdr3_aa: CASSPFAGGGNNEQFF
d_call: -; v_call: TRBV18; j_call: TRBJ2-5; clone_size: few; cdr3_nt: TGTGCCAGCTCACCACTAGACACCCAAGAGACCCAGTACTTC; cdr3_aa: CASSPLDTQETQYF
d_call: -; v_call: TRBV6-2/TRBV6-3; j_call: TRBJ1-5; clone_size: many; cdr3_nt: TGTGCCAGCAGCTTACAGTATAGCAATCAGCCCCAGCATTTT; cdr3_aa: CASSLQYSNQPQHF
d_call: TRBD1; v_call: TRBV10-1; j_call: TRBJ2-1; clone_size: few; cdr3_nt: TGCGCCAGCAGTACAGGGGGCTTCTACAATGAGCAGTTCTTC; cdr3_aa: CASSTGGFYNEQFF
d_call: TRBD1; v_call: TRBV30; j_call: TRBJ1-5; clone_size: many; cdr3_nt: TGTGCCTGGAGTGATGGACAGGGGGCAAATCAGCCCCAGCATTTT; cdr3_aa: CAWSDGQGANQPQHF
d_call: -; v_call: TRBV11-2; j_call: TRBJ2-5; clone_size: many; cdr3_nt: TGTGCCAGCAGCTTTACACCAAATTCGCCTCTGGAGACCCAGTACTTC; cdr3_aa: CASSFTPNSPLETQYF
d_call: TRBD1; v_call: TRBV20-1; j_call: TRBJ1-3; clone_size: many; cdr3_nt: TGCAGTGCTGAGGACAGGGCAAGCTCTGGAAACACCATATATTTT; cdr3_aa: CSAEDRASSGNTIYF
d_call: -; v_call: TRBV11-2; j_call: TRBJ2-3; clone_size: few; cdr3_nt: TGTGCCAGCAGCCAACTTGCGGAGAGGATCACAGATACGCAGTATTTT; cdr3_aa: CASSQLAERITDTQYF
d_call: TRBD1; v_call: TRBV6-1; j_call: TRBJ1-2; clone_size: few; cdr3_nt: TGTGCCAGCAGTAACTACAGGGGGCTGGGCTACACCTTC; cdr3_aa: CASSNYRGLGYTF
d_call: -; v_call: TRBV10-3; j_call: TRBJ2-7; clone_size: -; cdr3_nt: TGTGCCATCAGTGAGGTTAGTAGCGGCTACGAGCAGTACTTC; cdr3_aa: CAISEVSSGYEQYF
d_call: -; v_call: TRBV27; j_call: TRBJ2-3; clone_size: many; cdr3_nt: TGTGCCAGCAGTGTCCAAGGCACAGATACGCAGTATTTT; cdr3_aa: CASSVQGTDTQYF
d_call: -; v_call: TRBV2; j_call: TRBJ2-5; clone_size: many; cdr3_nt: TGTGCCAGCAGATGGTTAGGAGAGACCCAGTACTTC; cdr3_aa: CASRWLGETQYF
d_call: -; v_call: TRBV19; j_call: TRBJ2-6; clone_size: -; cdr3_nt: TGTGCCAGTAGTCAGCAGGGCGTGACTGGGACCAACGTCCTGACTTTC; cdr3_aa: CASSQQGVTGTNVLTF
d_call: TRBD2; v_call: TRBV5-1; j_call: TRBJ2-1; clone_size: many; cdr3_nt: TGCGCCAGCAGCTTGGCCGGCGGGGGGGCCATTGAGCAGTTCTTC; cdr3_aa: CASSLAGGGAIEQFF
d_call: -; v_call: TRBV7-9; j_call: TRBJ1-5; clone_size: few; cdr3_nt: TGTGCCAGCAGCCGGGGTGGGGGGGCCAATCAGCCCCAGCATTTT; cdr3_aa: CASSRGGGANQPQHF
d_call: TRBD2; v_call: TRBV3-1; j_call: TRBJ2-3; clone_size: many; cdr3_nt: TGTGCCAGCAGCCAAGAACTAGCGGGGGGTCGCGTAGATACGCAGTATTTT; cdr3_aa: CASSQELAGGRVDTQYF
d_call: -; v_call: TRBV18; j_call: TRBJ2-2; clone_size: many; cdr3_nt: TGTGCCAGCTCACCATTTGGAGTAAACACCGGGGAGCTGTTTTTT; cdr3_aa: CASSPFGVNTGELFF
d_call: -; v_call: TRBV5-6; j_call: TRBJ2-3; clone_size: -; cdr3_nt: TGTGCCAGCAGCTTTCAGGATACGCAGTATTTT; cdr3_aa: CASSFQDTQYF
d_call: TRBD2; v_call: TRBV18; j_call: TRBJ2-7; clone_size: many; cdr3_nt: TGTGCCAGCTCACCACCGGCAGCGGGGGGACGTTACGAGCAGTACTTC; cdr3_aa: CASSPPAAGGRYEQYF
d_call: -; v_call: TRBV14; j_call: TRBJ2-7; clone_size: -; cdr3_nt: TGTGCCAGCAGCCAAACCCCGGGGTCTACCTACGAGCAGTACTTC; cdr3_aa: CASSQTPGSTYEQYF
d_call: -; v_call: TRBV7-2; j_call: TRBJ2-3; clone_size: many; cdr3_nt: TGTGCCAGCAGCCGTCAGGGGGGGGGGACAGATACGCAGTATTTT; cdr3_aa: CASSRQGGGTDTQYF
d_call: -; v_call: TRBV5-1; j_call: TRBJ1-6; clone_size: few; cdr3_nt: TGCGCCAGCAGCGACAAGAGCTCCTATAATTCACCCCTCCACTTT; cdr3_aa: CASSDKSSYNSPLHF
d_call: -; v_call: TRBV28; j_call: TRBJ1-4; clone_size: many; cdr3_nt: TGTGCCAGCAGTTTACTAAATTCGGAACTGTTTTTT; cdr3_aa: CASSLLNSELFF
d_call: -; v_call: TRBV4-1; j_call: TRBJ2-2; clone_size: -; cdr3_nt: TGCGCCAGCAGCCAAGATCCCGGACGTATAACCGGGGAGCTGTTTTTT; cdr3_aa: CASSQDPGRITGELFF
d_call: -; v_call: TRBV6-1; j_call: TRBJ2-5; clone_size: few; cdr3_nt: TGTGCCAGCAGACCTCCCGGGACAAAAGGAGAGACCCAGTACTTC; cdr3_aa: CASRPPGTKGETQYF
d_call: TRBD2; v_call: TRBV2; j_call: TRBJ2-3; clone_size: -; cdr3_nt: TGTGCCAGCACCGATTTACTTGGGGGGAGGGCCCTCGATACGCAGTATTTT; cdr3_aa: CASTDLLGGRALDTQYF
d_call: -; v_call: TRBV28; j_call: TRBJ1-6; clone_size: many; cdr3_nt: TGTGCCAGCAGGTTTTCTTGGAATTCACCCCTCCACTTT; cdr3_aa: CASRFSWNSPLHF
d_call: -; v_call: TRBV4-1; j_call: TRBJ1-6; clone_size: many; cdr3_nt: TGCGCCAGCAGCCGAAGGGACGTATTGTCGACCTATAATTCACCCCTCCACTTT; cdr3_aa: CASSRRDVLSTYNSPLHF
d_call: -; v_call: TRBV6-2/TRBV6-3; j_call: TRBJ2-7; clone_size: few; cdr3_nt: TGTGCCAGCACTCCGACTTTGGGAGCCTACGAGCAGTACTTC; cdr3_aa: CASTPTLGAYEQYF
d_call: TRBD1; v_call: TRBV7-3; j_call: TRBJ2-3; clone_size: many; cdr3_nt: TGTGCCAGCAGCTGGACGCGTGGACAGGGCACAGATACGCAGTATTTT; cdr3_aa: CASSWTRGQGTDTQYF
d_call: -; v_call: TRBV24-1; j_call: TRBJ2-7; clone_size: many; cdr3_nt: TGTGCCATTGAGGGCGGGGATACCTACGAGCAGTACTTC; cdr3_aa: CAIEGGDTYEQYF